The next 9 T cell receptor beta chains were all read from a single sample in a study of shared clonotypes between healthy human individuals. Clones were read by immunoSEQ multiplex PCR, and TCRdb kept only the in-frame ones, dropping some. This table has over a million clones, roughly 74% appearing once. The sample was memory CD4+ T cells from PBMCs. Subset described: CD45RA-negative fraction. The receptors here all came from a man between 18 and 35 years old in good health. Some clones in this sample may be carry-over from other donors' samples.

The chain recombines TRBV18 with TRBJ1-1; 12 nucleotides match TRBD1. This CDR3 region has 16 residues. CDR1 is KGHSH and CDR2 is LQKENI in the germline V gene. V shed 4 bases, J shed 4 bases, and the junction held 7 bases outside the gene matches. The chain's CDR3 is CASSLGTGGAGTEAFF. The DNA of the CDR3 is TGTGCCAGCTCACTTGGGACAGGGGGCGCTGGCACTGAAGCTTTCTTT.

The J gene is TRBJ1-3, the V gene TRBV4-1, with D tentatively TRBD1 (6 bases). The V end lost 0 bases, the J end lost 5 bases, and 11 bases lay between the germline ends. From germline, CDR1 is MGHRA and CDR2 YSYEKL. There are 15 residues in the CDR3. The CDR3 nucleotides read TGCGCCAGCAGCCAAGAGCAACAGGGAAGAAACACCATATATTTT. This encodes CASSQEQQGRNTIYF.

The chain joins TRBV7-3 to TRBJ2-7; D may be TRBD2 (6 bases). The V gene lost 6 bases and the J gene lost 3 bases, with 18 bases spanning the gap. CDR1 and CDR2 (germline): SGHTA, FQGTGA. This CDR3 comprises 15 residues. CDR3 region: CASRPAGSPNYEQYF. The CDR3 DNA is TGTGCCAGCAGACCCGCGGGATCCCCTAACTACGAGCAGTACTTC.

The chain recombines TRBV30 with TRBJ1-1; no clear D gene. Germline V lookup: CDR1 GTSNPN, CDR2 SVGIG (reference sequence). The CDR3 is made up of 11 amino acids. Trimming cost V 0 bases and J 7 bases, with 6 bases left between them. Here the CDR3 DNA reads TGTGCCTGGAGTGTACCCAGTGAAGCTTTCTTT. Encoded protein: CAWSVPSEAFF.

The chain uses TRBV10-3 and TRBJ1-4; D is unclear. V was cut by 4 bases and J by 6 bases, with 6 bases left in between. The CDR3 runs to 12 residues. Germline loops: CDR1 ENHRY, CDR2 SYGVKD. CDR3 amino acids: CAISGEDEKLFF. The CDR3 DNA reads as TGTGCCATCAGTGGTGAGGATGAAAAACTGTTTTTT.

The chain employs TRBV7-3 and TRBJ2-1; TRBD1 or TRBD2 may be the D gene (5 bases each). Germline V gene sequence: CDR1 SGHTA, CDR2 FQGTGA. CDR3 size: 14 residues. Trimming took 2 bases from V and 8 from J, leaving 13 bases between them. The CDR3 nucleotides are TGTGCCAGCAGCTTATACCCCCAGGGAGATGAGCAGTTCTTC. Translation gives CASSLYPQGDEQFF.

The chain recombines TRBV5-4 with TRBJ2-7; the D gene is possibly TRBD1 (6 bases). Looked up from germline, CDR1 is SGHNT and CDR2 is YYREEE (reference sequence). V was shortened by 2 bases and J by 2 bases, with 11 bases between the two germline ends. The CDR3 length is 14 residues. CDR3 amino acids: CASSFPGDTYEQYF. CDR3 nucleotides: TGTGCCAGCAGCTTCCCCGGGGACACCTACGAGCAGTACTTC.

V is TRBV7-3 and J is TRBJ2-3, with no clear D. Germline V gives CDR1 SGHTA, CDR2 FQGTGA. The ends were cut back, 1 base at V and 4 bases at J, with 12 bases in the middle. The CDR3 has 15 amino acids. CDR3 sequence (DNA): TGTGCCAGCAGCTTAAGGTCCTCTGAGGCAGATACGCAGTATTTT. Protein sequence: CASSLRSSEADTQYF.

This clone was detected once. The CDR3 loop is CASSRDISGGEAFF. CDR3 coding DNA: TGTGCCAGCAGTAGGGACATCTCCGGTGGTGAAGCTTTCTTT. The chain couples TRBV7-9 to TRBJ1-1; D possibly corresponds to TRBD1 (6 bases). CDR3 length: 14 residues. Germline V lookup: CDR1 SEHNR, CDR2 FQNEAQ (reference sequence). V lost 6 bases and J 7 bases, leaving 18 bases between the germline ends.